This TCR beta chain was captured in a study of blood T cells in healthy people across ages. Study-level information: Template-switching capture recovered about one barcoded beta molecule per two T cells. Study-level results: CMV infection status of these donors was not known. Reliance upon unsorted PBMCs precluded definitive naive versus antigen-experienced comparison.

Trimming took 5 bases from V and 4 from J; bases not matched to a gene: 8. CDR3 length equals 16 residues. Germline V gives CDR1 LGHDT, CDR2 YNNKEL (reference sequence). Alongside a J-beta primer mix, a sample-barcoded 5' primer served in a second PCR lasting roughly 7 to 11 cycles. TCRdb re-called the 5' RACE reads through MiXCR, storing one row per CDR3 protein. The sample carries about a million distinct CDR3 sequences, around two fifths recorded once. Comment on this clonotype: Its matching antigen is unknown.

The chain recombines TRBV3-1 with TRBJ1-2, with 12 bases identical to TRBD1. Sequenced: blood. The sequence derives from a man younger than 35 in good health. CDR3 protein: CASSSRDRGQGYGYTF. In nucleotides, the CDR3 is TGTGCCAGCAGCTCCCGGGACAGGGGGCAAGGCTATGGCTACACCTTC.